This TCR beta chain was captured by sequencing in a study of blood T cell repertoires in COVID-19. Across the study: The samples span acute and convalescent COVID-19 from the United States, Italy and Spain. T cells, B-cell-depleted T cells, or PBMCs provided the cDNA or gDNA that served as material.

This clone was detected only a few times. Per the original methods: Amplifying reference gene primers gave estimates of nucleated cell counts. Repertoires were generated with immunoSEQ multiplex PCR, while TCRdb's copy carries only in-frame clones and drops some. V, J and clone size were drawn from that table, and D and trimming were deduced from the DNA. This table has over 85,000 clones, nearly 90% appearing once. CDR3 length: 19 residues. Germline CDR1 is SGHAT and CDR2 is FQNNGV. V dropped 1 base and J dropped 2 bases, with 22 bases sitting between them. The receptor was derived from a human donor in a cohort sampled during active COVID-19. V gene TRBV11-2 combines with J gene TRBJ2-3, with D perhaps TRBD2 (6 bases). The specimen sequenced was peripheral blood. This chain's CDR3 is CASSLGFRAAGLYTDTQYF. The DNA of the CDR3 is TGTGCCAGCAGCTTAGGCTTTCGTGCGGCGGGACTCTACACAGATACGCAGTATTTT.